This T cell receptor (beta chain) was retrieved from a study of regulatory T cells in long-lasting Graves disease. iRepertoire HTBI primers and Arm-PCR of CDR3 regions built TCR beta libraries. TCRdb fed the multiplex PCR reads into MiXCR, producing one record per CDR3 protein. Of under 500,000 distinct CDR3 sequences in the sample, around 20% were seen once. The CDR3 runs to 15 residues. Germline V gene sequence: CDR1 SSHAT, CDR2 FNYEAQ (reference sequence). Described time point: persistent/refractory GD, antithyroid drugs over 5 years with positive TRAb. With RNA extracted from PBMCs as input, the TCR library was made. As collected, the peripheral blood samples measured 7.5 to 9 milliliters each and went into EDTA tubes. Turning to this clonotype: Germline and junction disagree at one end, which may indicate a read error.

This sample comprised peripheral blood mononuclear cells (PBMCs), obtained when the disease was refractory, from a patient treated with antithyroid drugs. The chain couples TRBV7-7 to TRBJ2-7; TRBD1 agrees at 8 bases. The source of this sequence is a female donor with Graves disease. The DNA for the CDR3 is TGTGCTAGCAGCATCGGACAGGGAATAACCTACGAGCAGTACTTC. Its translation: CASSIGQGITYEQYF.